The clone carrying this T cell receptor (beta chain) came up once. Its target is unknown. The sample comes from a study of T cell responses to AZD1222 COVID-19 vaccine. General observations from the study: The study found Spike-specific TCR breadth and depth rose after two AZD1222 doses. Repertoires were sampled only after the peak T cell response. Vaccine-associated CD4 TCRs spanned spike, dominant at 160-218 and 743-854. Variant regions that are unmutated are reportedly the target of nearly half of spike-specific TCRs.

Method: immunoSEQ multiplex PCR; TCRdb's copy keeps in-frame clones and lacks some. Of 74,000 or so clones listed, roughly 84% are singletons. Germline V CDR1 and CDR2: SGHTA, FQGNSA. Trimming stripped 6 bases from V and 2 bases from J, with 13 bases between. This CDR3 is built from 14 residues. The origin of this receptor is an adult in good health. The material sequenced was peripheral blood, taken on day 0 of AZD1222 vaccination. V usage is TRBV7-2 and J usage is TRBJ1-2; D gene uncertain. The CDR3 reads CASSFSTGNYGYTF. In DNA form, the CDR3 reads TGTGCCAGCAGTTTTAGCACTGGGAACTATGGCTACACCTTC.